These T cell receptor beta chains were read from a single sample in a study of shared T cell receptors in the human thymus. Only in-frame clones appear in the TCRdb table, and some are missing; sequencing was by immunoSEQ multiplex PCR. The table has 640,000 or so clones, around 87% seen once. The sample was also reused in another study, on human thymus T cells.

Source material: thymocytes. The receptors were sampled from a boy younger than two with a congenital heart defect. CDR3s include the opening cysteine and the closing phenylalanine or tryptophan. The D gene is left open where the match is weak. The size field is filled for only some rows; it gives once, few, many or a size class.

>TRBJ2-2|NA|NA|TRBV4-1
CASSHPRGRSNTGELFF
TGCGCCAGCAGCCACCCAAGGGGGAGATCGAACACCGGGGAGCTGTTTTTT
>TRBJ1-1|TRBD1|NA|TRBV28
CASSTQATGTEAFF
TGTGCCAGCAGTACACAAGCGACAGGGACTGAAGCTTTCTTT
>TRBJ2-7|TRBD2|NA|TRBV10-3
CAKLGREGEQYF
TGTGCCAAACTAGGCAGGGAGGGCGAGCAGTACTTC
>TRBJ1-3|NA|once|TRBV13
CASSLRGGNTIYF
TGTGCCAGCAGCTTAAGAGGCGGAAACACCATATATTTT
>TRBJ1-5|NA|once|TRBV19
CASIDNRVRNQPQHF
TGTGCCAGTATCGATAACAGGGTGCGCAATCAGCCCCAGCATTTT
>TRBJ1-2|NA|NA|TRBV4-3
CASSQMGGYISGYTF
TGCGCCAGCAGCCAGATGGGGGGTTATATCTCTGGCTACACCTTC
>TRBJ1-3|NA|NA|TRBV4-1
CASSQVYTFSGNTIYF
TGCGCCAGCAGCCAAGTATACACCTTCTCTGGAAACACCATATATTTT
>TRBJ1-5|NA|NA|TRBV28
CASIYRASNQPQHF
TGTGCCAGCATATACAGGGCTAGCAATCAGCCCCAGCATTTT
>TRBJ1-2|TRBD1|NA|TRBV29-1
CSVEDAGQGGGYTF
TGCAGCGTTGAAGATGCGGGACAGGGAGGTGGCTACACCTTC
>TRBJ2-3|TRBD2|NA|TRBV5-1
CASSLAGKSTDTQYF
TGCGCCAGCTCCCTAGCGGGTAAAAGCACAGATACGCAGTATTTT
>TRBJ1-2|TRBD1|NA|TRBV27
CASSSFFDRGYGYTF
TGTGCCAGCAGTTCTTTTTTCGACAGGGGCTATGGCTACACCTTC
>TRBJ1-3|NA|NA|TRBV25-1
CAKSGKVGSGNTIYF
TGTGCCAAAAGCGGAAAGGTGGGTTCTGGAAACACCATATATTTT
>TRBJ1-2|NA|NA|TRBV6-6
CASRGQFYGYTF
TGTGCCAGCCGCGGGCAGTTCTATGGCTACACCTTC
>TRBJ1-4|NA|NA|TRBV4-3
CASSLRVATNEKLFF
TGCGCCAGCAGCCTCAGGGTTGCGACTAATGAAAAACTGTTTTTT
>TRBJ1-5|TRBD1|NA|TRBV6-5
CASREGQGKQPQHF
TGTGCCAGTCGAGAGGGACAGGGCAAGCAGCCCCAGCATTTT
>TRBJ2-7|NA|NA|TRBV27
CASSLAGRGSYEQYF
TGTGCCAGCAGTTTGGCCGGTAGGGGTTCCTACGAGCAGTACTTC
>TRBJ1-1|TRBD1|once|TRBV7-6
CASSLVRSTGGKNTEAFF
TGTGCCAGCAGCTTAGTACGTAGTACAGGGGGGAAAAACACTGAAGCTTTCTTT
>TRBJ1-4|TRBD1|NA|TRBV15
CATSRDRVGEKLFF
TGTGCCACCAGCAGGGACAGGGTTGGCGAAAAACTGTTTTTT
>TRBJ1-2|NA|once|TRBV9
CASSVGGGDYGYTF
TGTGCCAGCAGCGTAGGAGGAGGGGACTATGGCTACACCTTC
>TRBJ2-2|NA|NA|TRBV28
CASSFKVQGRNTGELFF
TGTGCCAGCAGTTTTAAGGTGCAGGGTCGGAACACCGGGGAGCTGTTTTTT
>TRBJ2-4|NA|NA|TRBV15
CATSRDSVLAKNIQYF
TGTGCCACCAGCAGAGATTCTGTCCTAGCCAAAAACATTCAGTACTTC